This T cell receptor (beta chain) was recorded in a study of T cell responses to AZD1222 COVID-19 vaccine. Findings of the study overall: Reportedly, close to half of spike-specific TCRs are directed against unmutated variant regions.

Worth noting for this clone: No antigen is known for it.

Germline V gene data show CDR1 as SGHRS and CDR2 as YFSETQ. The junction had 4 bases not matched to a gene; V was cut back by 0 bases and J by 4 bases. The CDR3 spans 16 residues. Libraries were prepared by immunoSEQ multiplex PCR; TCRdb keeps only in-frame clonotypes and omits some of them. The table has 100,000 to 130,000 clones, under 95% seen once. The sequence was obtained from an adult in good health. The specimen comprised peripheral blood, sampled on day 0 of AZD1222 vaccination. This chain connects TRBV5-1 to TRBJ2-1, with 10 bases that match TRBD2. The CDR3 loop is CASSLAPSGGYNEQFF. The CDR3 nucleotides read TGCGCCAGCAGCTTGGCTCCTAGCGGGGGATACAATGAGCAGTTCTTC.